One and the same sample provided the 21 T cell receptor beta chains below, sequenced in a study of T cell responses to AZD1222 COVID-19 vaccine. Sequencing used immunoSEQ multiplex PCR; TCRdb keeps in-frame clones, though not all of them. This sample yields around 200,000 clones, of which approximately 95% are seen a single time; about 1% belongs to the top ten. The sequencing here drew on peripheral blood, taken 28 days after the second dose of the MenACWY control vaccine. The receptors here all came from an adult who received the MenACWY meningococcal vaccine as a control.

CDR3 loop: CASSLDRGQEQYF. The CDR3 nucleotides are TGTGCCAGCAGCCTGGACAGGGGGCAAGAGCAGTACTTC. This sequence joins TRBV7-2 and TRBJ2-7, with TRBD1 matching 11 bases. This CDR3 spans 13 amino acids. V dropped 5 bases and J dropped 7; count of bases not matched to a gene: 4. Germline V lookup: CDR1 SGHTA, CDR2 FQGNSA. The entire variable domain, with the rest obtained from reference TRBV7-2 and TRBJ2-7, is as follows: GAGVSQSPSNKVTEKGKDVELRCDPISGHTALYWYRQSLGQGLEFLIYFQGNSAPDKSGLPSDRFSAERTGGSVSTLTIQRTQQEDSAVYLCASSLDRGQEQYFGPGTRLTVT.

The chain joins TRBV13 to TRBJ1-2; 8 positions match TRBD1. Germline loops: CDR1 PRHDT, CDR2 FYEKMQ (reference sequence). After removal of 3 bases from V and 7 bases from J, the junction contained 7 bases not matched to a gene. This CDR3 has 14 residues. CDR3 in DNA: TGTGCCAGCAGCTTCCTGGACAGGGCGGCTGGCTACACCTTC. It yields the protein CASSFLDRAAGYTF. Supplemented by reference TRBV13 and TRBJ1-2, the full variable domain reads AAGVIQSPRHLIKEKRETATLKCYPIPRHDTVYWYQQGPGQDPQFLISFYEKMQSDKGSIPDRFSAQQFSDYHSELNMSSLELGDSALYFCASSFLDRAAGYTFGSGTRLTVV.

This clone was observed a single time. V gene TRBV18 combines with J gene TRBJ2-2; D tentatively reads TRBD1 or TRBD2 (5 bases each). The CDR3 totals 14 residues. CDR1 is KGHSH and CDR2 is LQKENI in the germline V gene. Trimming removed 3 bases at V and 2 bases at J, with 7 bases between. CDR3 sequence reads: CASSPRDNTGELFF. CDR3 bases: TGTGCCAGCTCACCCCGGGACAACACCGGGGAGCTGTTTTTT. Combining the CDR3 with reference TRBV18 and TRBJ2-2 gives the whole variable domain NAGVMQNPRHLVRRRGQEARLRCSPMKGHSHVYWYRQLPEEGLKFMVYLQKENIIDESGMPKERFSAEFPKEGPSILRIQQVVRGDSAAYFCASSPRDNTGELFFGEGSRLTVL.

The V call is TRBV11-3, the J call TRBJ2-7; D may be TRBD1 (6 bases). The CDR3 length is 21 residues. Germline loops: CDR1 SGHNT, CDR2 YENEEA. V dropped 0 bases and J dropped 1 base, with 28 bases sitting between them. The CDR3 spells CASSLEWGQGVGGRKSYEQYF. CDR3 DNA sequence: TGTGCCAGCAGCTTAGAGTGGGGGCAGGGAGTAGGTGGTCGTAAATCCTACGAGCAGTACTTC.

The chain combines TRBV20-1 with TRBJ2-3, with D hard to call. Germline V gene data show CDR1 as DFQATT and CDR2 as SNEGSKA (reference sequence). Between the trimmed V and J ends, which lost 5 bases and 6 bases, there was a span of 9 bases. This CDR3 region has 11 residues. In DNA, the CDR3 is TGCAGTGCTCCCTCCTCCGATACGCAGTATTTT. Amino acids: CSAPSSDTQYF.

The chain couples TRBV6-2 or TRBV6-3 to TRBJ1-2; D is unclear. Germline assignment: CDR1 MNHEY and CDR2 SVGEGT. The CDR3 has 12 amino acids. V lost 5 bases to trimming and J lost 4 bases, with 8 bases between them. CDR3 residues: CASSPAGYGYTF. CDR3 coding DNA: TGTGCCAGCAGTCCCGCCGGCTATGGCTACACCTTC.

CDR3 in amino acids: CASSSPGGWTEAFF. CDR3 bases: TGTGCCAGCAGCTCCCCCGGAGGGTGGACTGAAGCTTTCTTT. The rearrangement joins TRBV5-4 to TRBJ1-1; no clear D. The CDR3 loop spans 14 amino acids. Between the trimmed V and J ends, which lost 3 bases and 5 bases, there was a span of 14 bases. Per the germline V gene, CDR1 is SGHNT and CDR2 is YYREEE (reference sequence).

The chain uses TRBV10-3 and TRBJ1-2; D is unclear. Trimming took 0 bases from V and 4 from J, leaving 9 bases between them. There are 14 residues in the CDR3. Germline loops: CDR1 ENHRY, CDR2 SYGVKD. The CDR3 here is CAISESASAYGYTF. The CDR3 region has the DNA TGTGCCATCAGTGAGTCGGCCAGTGCCTATGGCTACACCTTC.

This chain links TRBV11-3 with TRBJ1-1; D is unclear. CDR3 length equals 13 residues. Germline assignment: CDR1 SGHNT and CDR2 YENEEA. Trimming removed 5 bases from V and 6 bases from J, with 13 bases in between. The CDR3 coding sequence is TGTGCCAGCAGCCCAGGACCGTGGGCTGAAGCTTTCTTT. It codes for CASSPGPWAEAFF. Complete variable domain (other parts from reference TRBV11-3 and TRBJ1-1): EAGVVQSPRYKIIEKKQPVAFWCNPISGHNTLYWYLQNLGQGPELLIRYENEEAVDDSQLPKDRFSAERLKGVDSTLKIQPAELGDSAVYLCASSPGPWAEAFFGQGTRLTVV.

The CDR3, as DNA: TGTGCCAGTCTTAAGGGGTTCCCGAACACCGGGGAGCTGTTTTTT. Protein: CASLKGFPNTGELFF. The V gene is TRBV19, the J gene TRBJ2-2; a possible D gene is TRBD1 (5 bases). The CDR3 is made up of 15 amino acids. The germline V and J ends were trimmed by 8 bases and 0 bases, with 13 bases remaining between them. Germline-derived CDR1 and CDR2 are LNHDA and SQIVND (reference sequence).

The CDR3 loop is CASSLDSGYGYTF. CDR3 nucleotides: TGTGCCAGCTCACTCGACAGTGGTTATGGCTACACCTTC. The chain carries TRBV18 and TRBJ1-2, with D possibly matching TRBD1 (5 bases). The CDR3 has 13 residues. Germline V gene data show CDR1 as KGHSH and CDR2 as LQKENI. Trimming took 4 bases from V and 5 from J, leaving 11 bases between them.

The V gene is TRBV18, the J gene TRBJ2-5; D gene unclear. Germline V gene sequence: CDR1 KGHSH, CDR2 LQKENI. Trimming shortened V by 0 bases and J by 3 bases, and 8 bases separated the two germline ends. This CDR3 comprises 14 residues. Here the CDR3 DNA reads TGTGCCAGCTCACCACCTCTTCCCGAAGAGACCCAGTACTTC. Amino acids: CASSPPLPEETQYF.

The V and J genes are TRBV6-5 and TRBJ1-1; D call uncertain. This CDR3 is 15 amino acids long. Per germline, CDR1 MNHEY and CDR2 SVGAGI. The V end was cut by 2 bases, the J end by 5 bases, with 15 bases between. The CDR3 spells CASSYDGTGGTEAFF. The CDR3 DNA sequence: TGTGCCAGCAGTTACGATGGTACCGGAGGGACTGAAGCTTTCTTT.

The J gene is TRBJ2-7, the V gene TRBV12-3 or TRBV12-4; TRBD1 aligns across 7 bases. There are 11 residues in the CDR3. The V gene end was trimmed by 5 bases and the J gene end by 8 bases; junction bases not matched to a gene: 3. In DNA form, the CDR3 reads TGTGCCAGCAGTCGGGACAGCCAGCAGTACTTC. Its translation: CASSRDSQQYF.

The J gene is TRBJ2-1, the V gene TRBV9; TRBD2 is a possible D gene (5 bases). CDR1 and CDR2 from the germline V gene are SGDLS and YYNGEE. The ends were cut back, 3 bases at V and 0 bases at J, with 13 bases in the middle. The CDR3 spans 16 residues. The CDR3, as DNA: TGTGCCAGCAGCGCCAGTGCGGGTAGCTCCTACAATGAGCAGTTCTTC. As protein: CASSASAGSSYNEQFF.

The genes are TRBV7-2 and TRBJ1-1; D is unclear. The germline V gene encodes CDR1 SGHTA and CDR2 FQGNSA. The germline V and J ends were trimmed by 2 bases and 4 bases, with 5 bases remaining between them. The CDR3 contains 12 residues. The CDR3: CASSLYGTEAFF. CDR3 coding DNA: TGTGCCAGCAGCTTATATGGCACTGAAGCTTTCTTT.

The sample holds one count of this clone. V gene TRBV27 combines with J gene TRBJ1-2, with 9 bases matching TRBD1. CDR1 is MNHEY, CDR2 SMNVEV, per germline (reference sequence). Germline trimming cut 0 bases from V and 6 bases from J; bases unmatched to any gene: 2. The CDR3 is made up of 14 amino acids. The CDR3 DNA follows: TGTGCCAGCAGTTTATCGGGGACAGGGCATGGCTACACCTTC. Its protein product is CASSLSGTGHGYTF.

The table lists this clone with a count of one. This chain connects TRBV27 to TRBJ2-3; D remains ambiguous. CDR3 length equals 14 residues. Germline V gene sequence: CDR1 MNHEY, CDR2 SMNVEV (reference sequence). The V end was cut by 2 bases, the J end by 4 bases, with 10 bases between. CDR3 protein: CASSLGLDADTQYF. CDR3 DNA sequence: TGTGCCAGCAGTTTAGGGCTAGACGCAGATACGCAGTATTTT.

The chain links TRBV18 to TRBJ1-2; D ambiguous. The germline V and J ends were trimmed by 3 bases and 0 bases, with 8 bases remaining between them. The CDR3 loop spans 14 amino acids. Germline lookup yields CDR1 KGHSH and CDR2 LQKENI. The CDR3 nucleotides read TGTGCCAGCTCACCGAATGGCCCTAACTATGGCTACACCTTC. It is translated as CASSPNGPNYGYTF.

This rearrangement joins TRBV2 to TRBJ2-3; 14 nucleotides agree with TRBD2. Trimming took 6 bases from V and 6 from J; bases not matched to a gene: 2. There are 14 residues in the CDR3. Germline V CDR1 and CDR2: SNHLY, FYNNEI. CDR3 sequence: CASSRTSGGDTQYF. The DNA for the CDR3 is TGTGCCAGCAGCCGGACTAGCGGGGGGGATACGCAGTATTTT.

The J gene is TRBJ1-1, the V gene TRBV6-5; D not certain. V dropped 7 bases and J dropped 6 bases, with 15 bases sitting between them. CDR1 is MNHEY and CDR2 is SVGAGI in the germline V gene. The CDR3 extends over 13 amino acids. CDR3 residues: CASIRIGGAEAFF. The DNA for the CDR3 is TGTGCCAGCATCCGGATTGGAGGCGCTGAAGCTTTCTTT.